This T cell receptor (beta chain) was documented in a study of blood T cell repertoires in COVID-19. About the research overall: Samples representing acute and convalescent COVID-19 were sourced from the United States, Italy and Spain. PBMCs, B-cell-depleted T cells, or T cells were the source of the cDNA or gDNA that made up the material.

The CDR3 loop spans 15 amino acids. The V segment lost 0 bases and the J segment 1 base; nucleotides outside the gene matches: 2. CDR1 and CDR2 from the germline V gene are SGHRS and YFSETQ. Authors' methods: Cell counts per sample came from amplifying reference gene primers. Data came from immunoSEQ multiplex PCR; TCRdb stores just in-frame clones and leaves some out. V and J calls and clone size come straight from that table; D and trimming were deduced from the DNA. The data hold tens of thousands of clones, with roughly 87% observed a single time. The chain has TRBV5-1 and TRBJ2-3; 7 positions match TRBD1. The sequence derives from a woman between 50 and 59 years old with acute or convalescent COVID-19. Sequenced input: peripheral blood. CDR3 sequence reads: CASSLVDRGTDTQYF. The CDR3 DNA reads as TGCGCCAGCAGCTTGGTCGACAGGGGCACAGATACGCAGTATTTT.